This T cell receptor (beta chain) was sequenced in a study of blood T cell repertoires in COVID-19. Study background: Sites across the United States, Italy and Spain contributed samples from acute and convalescent COVID-19. From T cells, B-cell-depleted T cells, or PBMCs came the material, which was cDNA or gDNA.

Per the germline V gene, CDR1 is SNHLY and CDR2 is FYNNEI. CDR3 length: 16 residues. Trimming left V 4 bases short and J 9 bases short, with 19 bases between. In the authors' workflow: Reference gene primer amplification gave estimated nucleated cell counts. The protocol was immunoSEQ multiplex PCR, while the TCRdb copy is restricted to in-frame clones and leaves out a portion. For V, J and clone size, that table is used; D and trimming come from the DNA. The repertoire has roughly 230,000 clones, roughly 80% of them found once; the top ten carry approximately 4%. This clone occurred once. Sample: peripheral blood. The TCR originated in a man aged 45-65 years with active or convalescent COVID-19. The chain couples TRBV2 to TRBJ1-6, with D possibly matching TRBD1 (6 bases). Written as DNA, the CDR3 is TGTGCCAGCAGTGCACAAGGTGGTGGGGGCTTTTCACCCCTCCACTTT. Its translation is CASSAQGGGGFSPLHF.